The clone carrying this T cell receptor (beta chain) has just one count. The ends were cut back, 4 bases at V and 0 bases at J, with 9 bases in the middle. Germline loops: CDR1 GTSNPN, CDR2 SVGIG (reference sequence). The CDR3 consists of 13 residues. These data come from a study of radiation and T cells in renal cell carcinoma. Libraries were prepared by immunoSEQ multiplex PCR; TCRdb keeps only in-frame clonotypes and omits some of them. Of about 59,000 clones detected, 60% to 85% appear once; the ten largest clones hold approximately 6.8%. Documented time point: baseline pretreatment blood. The treatment is: 15 Gy SBRT to primary tumor, nephrectomy 4 weeks later.

The input for sequencing was blood, taken from a patient whose treatment included radiotherapy and nephrectomy. This TCR derives from a man aged 55 to 70 with renal cell carcinoma. The V gene is TRBV30, the J gene TRBJ1-2; no definite D call. CDR3 sequence reads: CAWNPESNYGYTF. The CDR3 DNA reads as TGTGCCTGGAACCCGGAATCTAACTATGGCTACACCTTC.